This T cell receptor beta chain was captured by sequencing in a study of blood T cell repertoires in COVID-19. For the study at large: There were acute and convalescent COVID-19 samples, and they came from the United States, Italy and Spain. T cells, B-cell-depleted T cells, or PBMCs provided the cDNA or gDNA that served as material.

Per the original data handling: Amplifying reference gene primers gave estimates of nucleated cell counts. Clones were read by immunoSEQ multiplex PCR, and TCRdb kept only the in-frame ones, dropping some. The DNA gave D and trimming, while V, J and clone size come from that table. Among 40,000 to 55,000 clones listed, 85% to 95% were seen once. The germline gives CDR1 SEHNR, CDR2 FQNEAQ (reference sequence). CDR3 length: 15 amino acids. J was trimmed by 5 bases and V by 2 bases; bases with no gene match: 5. Sample: peripheral blood. The chain has TRBV7-9 and TRBJ2-5; 10 bases map to TRBD2. The TCR sequence derives from a woman older than 75 with acute or convalescent COVID-19. The CDR3 sequence: CASSLPAGGWETQYF. The CDR3 DNA reads as TGTGCCAGCAGCTTACCAGCGGGAGGGTGGGAGACCCAGTACTTC.